The sequence of this TCR beta chain was determined in a study of human T cells and chemical hapten exposure. Background on the study: The study sensitized with 2% DPC on a 2 cm by 2 cm patch of upper inner arm skin.

Unmatched junction bases numbered 9, after V lost 5 bases and J lost 6 bases. The length of the CDR3 is 17 residues. Germline CDR1 reads SGHVS; CDR2 reads FQNEAQ. Time point here: patch test 1, 2 weeks after DPC sensitization. Regarding treatment: therapeutic diphenylcyclopropenone sensitization with weekly scalp DPC. Each CDR3 protein gets one entry after TCRdb re-called the RACE reads with MiXCR. Counted here are about 81,000 distinct CDR3 sequences, about 6.8% occurring once; the ten biggest clones make up about 1.6%. The chain recombines TRBV7-8 with TRBJ2-3, with 15 bases aligning to TRBD2. The sequencing here drew on whole blood, taken in connection with sensitization to the hapten diphenylcyclopropenone (DPC). The TCR originated in a young woman with alopecia areata. Some clones in this sample may be carry-over from other donors' samples. The CDR3 region is CASSARTSGGARDTQYF. As DNA, the CDR3 is TGTGCCAGCAGCGCCCGGACTAGCGGGGGGGCCAGGGATACGCAGTATTTT.